These T cell receptor beta chains were read from a single sample in a study of identical twins. MiXCR, run by TCRdb on the 5' RACE reads, gives a single entry per CDR3 protein. The repertoire holds 200,000 to 250,000 distinct CDR3 sequences, with around 6.8% as singletons. These data were also filed under a second study, of yellow fever vaccine responses in identical twins.

Sequenced input: memory (CD45RO+) T cells sorted from blood. The receptors were sampled from a woman under 30 in good health. Each CDR3 is given with its conserved first and last residue. The D gene is left open where the match is weak. Part of the rows lack a size; the others show once, few, many or a class for expanded clones.

NA | NA | TRBJ2-7 | TRBV5-6 | 14 | CASSNRDKGDEQYF
NA | few | TRBJ2-7 | TRBV29-1 | 13 | CSVDIGRGYEQYF
TRBD1 | once | TRBJ1-5 | TRBV10-1 | 15 | CASSKRRGADQPQHF
NA | few | TRBJ2-7 | TRBV4-2 | 13 | CASSQVGESEQYF
NA | few | TRBJ2-1 | TRBV2 | 13 | CASNGGAYNEQFF
NA | many | TRBJ2-1 | TRBV12-3/TRBV12-4 | 15 | CASSSQGETYNEQFF
TRBD2 | many | TRBJ2-3 | TRBV7-3 | 21 | CASSLIIKTSGRASSTDTQYF
TRBD1 | many | TRBJ2-3 | TRBV7-2 | 15 | CASSVGTGYTDTQYF
TRBD2 | NA | TRBJ2-3 | TRBV6-2/TRBV6-3 | 17 | CASSYRQTSGSTDTQYF
TRBD2 | many | TRBJ2-1 | TRBV19 | 14 | CASRTSGILNEQFF
NA | few | TRBJ2-1 | TRBV11-3 | 14 | CASSLNIRDNEQFF
NA | NA | TRBJ1-5 | TRBV20-1 | 14 | CSAQCRDSNQPQHF
NA | many | TRBJ2-7 | TRBV12-3/TRBV12-4 | 13 | CASSLNPRYEQYF
NA | NA | TRBJ2-3 | TRBV28 | 17 | CASSLSRASGSTDTQYF
TRBD2 | many | TRBJ2-2 | TRBV20-1 | 15 | CSATATSGRTGELFF
NA | many | TRBJ2-7 | TRBV7-2 | 14 | CASSSGGGSYEQYF
NA | few | TRBJ2-5 | TRBV3-1 | 12 | CASSAGPETQYF
NA | many | TRBJ2-7 | TRBV3-1 | 12 | CASSELVGEQYF
TRBD1 | many | TRBJ2-7 | TRBV4-3 | 15 | CASSHLGTGLGEQYF
NA | many | TRBJ1-6 | TRBV6-1 | 13 | CASSPLSQLPLHF
TRBD2 | NA | TRBJ2-5 | TRBV11-1 | 14 | CASSQRGGSKTQYF
NA | NA | TRBJ2-3 | TRBV14 | 13 | CASSTQRRHTQYF
NA | few | TRBJ2-3 | TRBV10-1 | 15 | CASSGDIIGTDTQYF
NA | few | TRBJ1-1 | TRBV5-1 | 13 | CASSSGTKTEAFF
NA | many | TRBJ2-7 | TRBV29-1 | 13 | CSVVRGESYEQYF
TRBD1 | many | TRBJ2-7 | TRBV27 | 15 | CASSFVAQGANEQYF
TRBD1 | few | TRBJ2-7 | TRBV5-1 | 15 | CASSLVTGVYYEQYF
TRBD1 | many | TRBJ2-2 | TRBV4-3 | 16 | CASSQDTGASTGELFF
NA | many | TRBJ2-1 | TRBV11-2 | 16 | CASSYLFGATYNEQFF
NA | few | TRBJ2-7 | TRBV6-2/TRBV6-3 | 15 | CASSLFEPSRGEQYF
NA | NA | TRBJ1-5 | TRBV6-5 | 13 | CASSWGDGQPQHF
TRBD2 | many | TRBJ2-3 | TRBV7-8 | 17 | CASSLGGLAGARDTQYF
NA | many | TRBJ2-3 | TRBV12-3/TRBV12-4 | 13 | CASRRASTDTQYF
NA | many | TRBJ2-5 | TRBV6-2/TRBV6-3 | 12 | CASSYRPETQYF
NA | few | TRBJ2-6 | TRBV28 | 16 | CASSALRGSGANVLTF
NA | few | TRBJ2-3 | TRBV5-4 | 15 | CASSPQGRDTDTQYF
NA | NA | TRBJ2-7 | TRBV20-1 | 12 | CSASIGAYEQYF
TRBD1 | NA | TRBJ2-7 | TRBV3-1 | 15 | CASSQEGQGAVEQYF
NA | medium-sized | TRBJ2-1 | TRBV4-3 | 17 | CASSQESTGAPYNEQFF
NA | many | TRBJ2-2 | TRBV9 | 12 | CASSVAAGELFF
TRBD2 | few | TRBJ2-7 | TRBV14 | 16 | CASSTRLAGGPYEQYF
NA | NA | TRBJ2-2 | TRBV11-2 | 15 | CASSPQGANTGELFF
TRBD2 | NA | TRBJ2-1 | TRBV5-1 | 17 | CASSLVGTGTIHNEQFF
NA | few | TRBJ2-7 | TRBV6-2/TRBV6-3 | 12 | CASSPRLRGQYF
NA | NA | TRBJ1-5 | TRBV28 | 14 | CASSLVDGNQPQHF
TRBD2 | NA | TRBJ2-2 | TRBV3-1 | 14 | CASSRSGRSGELFF
NA | many | TRBJ2-5 | TRBV10-3 | 13 | CAIRDPGQETQYF
TRBD2 | many | TRBJ2-1 | TRBV4-1 | 15 | CASSQVAGAYNEQFF
TRBD2 | few | TRBJ2-5 | TRBV4-2 | 14 | CASSQPGGQETQYF
NA | NA | TRBJ2-2 | TRBV20-1 | 16 | CSARDQSSGDTGELFF
TRBD2 | NA | TRBJ2-3 | TRBV20-1 | 15 | CSAFLAGLGTDTQYF
NA | few | TRBJ1-2 | TRBV9 | 13 | CASSRGGRYGYTF
NA | many | TRBJ2-1 | TRBV10-3 | 12 | CAISEVGAEQFF
NA | few | TRBJ2-1 | TRBV29-1 | 14 | CSVQGRASYNEQFF